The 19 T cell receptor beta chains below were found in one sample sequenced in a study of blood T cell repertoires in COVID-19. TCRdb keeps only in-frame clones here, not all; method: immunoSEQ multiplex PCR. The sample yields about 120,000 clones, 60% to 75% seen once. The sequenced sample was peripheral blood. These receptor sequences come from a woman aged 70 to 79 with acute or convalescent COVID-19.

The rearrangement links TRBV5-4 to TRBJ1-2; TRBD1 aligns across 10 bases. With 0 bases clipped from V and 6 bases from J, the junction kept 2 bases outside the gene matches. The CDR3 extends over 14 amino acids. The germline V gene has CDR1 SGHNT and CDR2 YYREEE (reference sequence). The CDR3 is CASSLAGTGDGYTF. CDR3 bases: TGTGCCAGCAGCTTGGCCGGGACAGGGGATGGCTACACCTTC. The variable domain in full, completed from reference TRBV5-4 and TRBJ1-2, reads ETGVTQSPTHLIKTRGQQVTLRCSSQSGHNTVSWYQQALGQGPQFIFQYYREEENGRGNFPPRFSGLQFPNYSSELNVNALELDDSALYLCASSLAGTGDGYTFGSGTRLTVV.

CDR3 DNA sequence: TGTGCCAGCAGTGAAACTAGCGGGAGGGTAGAGACCCAGTACTTC. It yields the protein CASSETSGRVETQYF. The V gene is TRBV2, the J gene TRBJ2-5; TRBD2 aligns across 13 bases. This CDR3 contains 15 residues. V shed 2 bases and J 4 bases; nucleotides not matched to a gene: 1. CDR1 and CDR2 (germline): SNHLY, FYNNEI.

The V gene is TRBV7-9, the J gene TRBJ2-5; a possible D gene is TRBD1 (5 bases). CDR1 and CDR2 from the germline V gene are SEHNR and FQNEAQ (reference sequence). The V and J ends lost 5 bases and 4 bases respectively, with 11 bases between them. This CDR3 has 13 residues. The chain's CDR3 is CASSPQGGETQYF. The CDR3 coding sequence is TGTGCCAGCAGCCCCCAGGGCGGAGAGACCCAGTACTTC.

The DNA for the CDR3 is TGTGCCAGCAGACCGACAGTAGCTAACTATGGCTACACCTTC. Its translation is CASRPTVANYGYTF. This chain joins TRBV28 and TRBJ1-2; possibly TRBD1 for D (5 bases). The V and J ends lost 6 bases and 0 bases respectively, with 11 bases between them. The CDR3 runs 14 residues. Germline lookup yields CDR1 MDHEN and CDR2 SYDVKM.

The CDR3 loop is CATSRDRRTGVEKLFF. The DNA of the CDR3 is TGTGCCACCAGCAGAGATCGAAGGACAGGGGTTGAAAAACTGTTTTTT. The V gene is TRBV15, the J gene TRBJ1-4; 9 nucleotides line up with TRBD1. The CDR3 spans 16 residues. Germline CDR1 is LNHNV and CDR2 is YYDKDF (reference sequence). V lost 0 bases to trimming and J lost 7 bases; unmatched junction nucleotides: 6.

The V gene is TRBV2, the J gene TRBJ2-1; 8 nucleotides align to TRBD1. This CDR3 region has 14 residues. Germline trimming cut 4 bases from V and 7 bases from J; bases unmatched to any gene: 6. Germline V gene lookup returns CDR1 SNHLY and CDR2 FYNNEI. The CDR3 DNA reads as TGTGCCAGCAGTGTTCGGACAGGGAAAAATGAGCAGTTCTTC. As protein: CASSVRTGKNEQFF.

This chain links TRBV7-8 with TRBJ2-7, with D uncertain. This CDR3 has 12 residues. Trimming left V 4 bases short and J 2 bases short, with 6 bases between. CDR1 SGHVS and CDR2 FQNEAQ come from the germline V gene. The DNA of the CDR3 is TGTGCCAGCAGCTCCCTCCCCTACGAGCAGTACTTC. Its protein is CASSSLPYEQYF.

The CDR3 reads CASGTASTDTQYF. CDR3 in DNA: TGTGCCAGTGGGACAGCGAGCACAGATACGCAGTATTTT. The genes are TRBV19 and TRBJ2-3; 7 bases are shared with TRBD1. The V gene's germline CDR1 is LNHDA and CDR2 SQIVND (reference sequence). CDR3 size: 13 residues. V dropped 8 bases and J dropped 0; count of bases not matched to a gene: 2.

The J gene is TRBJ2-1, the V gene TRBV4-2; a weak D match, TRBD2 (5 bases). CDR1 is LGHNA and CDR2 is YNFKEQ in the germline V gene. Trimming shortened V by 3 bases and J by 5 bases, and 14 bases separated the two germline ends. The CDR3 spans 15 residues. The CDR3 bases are TGTGCCAGCAGCCACGCCATAGGGAGCCACAATGAGCAGTTCTTC. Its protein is CASSHAIGSHNEQFF.

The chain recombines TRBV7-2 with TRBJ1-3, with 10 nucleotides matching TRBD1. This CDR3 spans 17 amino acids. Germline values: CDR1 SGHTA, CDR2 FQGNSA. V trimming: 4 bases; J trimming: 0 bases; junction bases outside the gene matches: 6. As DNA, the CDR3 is TGTGCCAGCAGCTCATTGACAGGGGGCAGCTCTGGAAACACCATATATTTT. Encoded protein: CASSSLTGGSSGNTIYF.

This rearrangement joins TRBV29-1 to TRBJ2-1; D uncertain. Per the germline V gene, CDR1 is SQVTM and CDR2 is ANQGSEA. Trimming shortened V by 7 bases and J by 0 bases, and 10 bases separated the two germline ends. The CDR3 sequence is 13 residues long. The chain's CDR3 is CSGGPSSYNEQFF. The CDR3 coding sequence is TGCAGCGGCGGCCCCAGCTCCTACAATGAGCAGTTCTTC.

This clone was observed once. In DNA form, the CDR3 reads TGCAGTGCTAGTACCGGGGGACTATACGAGCAGTACTTC. As protein: CSASTGGLYEQYF. V gene TRBV20-1 combines with J gene TRBJ2-7; 7 bases line up with TRBD2. Unmatched junction bases numbered 6, after V lost 3 bases and J lost 4 bases. The CDR3 consists of 13 residues. The germline gives CDR1 DFQATT, CDR2 SNEGSKA (reference sequence).

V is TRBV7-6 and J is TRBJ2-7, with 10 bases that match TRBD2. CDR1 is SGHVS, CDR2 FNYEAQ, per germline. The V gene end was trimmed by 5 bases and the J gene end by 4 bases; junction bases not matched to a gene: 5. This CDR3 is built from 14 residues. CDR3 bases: TGTGCCAGCAGCCCTGGACTAGCGGTGTACGAGCAGTACTTC. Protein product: CASSPGLAVYEQYF.

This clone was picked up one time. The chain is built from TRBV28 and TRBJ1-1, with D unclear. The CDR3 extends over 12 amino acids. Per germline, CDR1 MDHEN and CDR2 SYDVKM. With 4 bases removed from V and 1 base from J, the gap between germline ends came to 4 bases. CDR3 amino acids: CASSSGNTEAFF. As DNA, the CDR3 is TGTGCCAGCAGTTCAGGGAACACTGAAGCTTTCTTT.

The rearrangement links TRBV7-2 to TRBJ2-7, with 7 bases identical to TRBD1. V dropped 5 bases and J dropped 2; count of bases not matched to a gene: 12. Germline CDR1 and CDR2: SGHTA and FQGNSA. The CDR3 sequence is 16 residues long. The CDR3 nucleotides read TGTGCCAGCAGCCGCTCGGGGACAGCATCAACCTACGAGCAGTACTTC. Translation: CASSRSGTASTYEQYF.

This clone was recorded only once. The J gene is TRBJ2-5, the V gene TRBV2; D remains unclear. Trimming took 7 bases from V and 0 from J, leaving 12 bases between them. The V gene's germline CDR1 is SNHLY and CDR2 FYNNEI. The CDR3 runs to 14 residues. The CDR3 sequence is CASNFLTNQETQYF. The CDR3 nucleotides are TGTGCCAGCAATTTTTTAACAAACCAAGAGACCCAGTACTTC.

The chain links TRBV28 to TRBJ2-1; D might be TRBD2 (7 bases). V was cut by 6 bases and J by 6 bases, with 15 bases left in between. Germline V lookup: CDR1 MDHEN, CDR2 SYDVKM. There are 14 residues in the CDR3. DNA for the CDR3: TGTGCCAGCAGGGGAGGGGGGTCTGGCAATGAGCAGTTCTTC. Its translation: CASRGGGSGNEQFF.

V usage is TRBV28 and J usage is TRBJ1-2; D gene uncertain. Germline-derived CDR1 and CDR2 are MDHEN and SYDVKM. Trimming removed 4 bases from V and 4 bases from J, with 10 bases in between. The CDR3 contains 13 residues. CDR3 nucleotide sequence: TGTGCCAGCAGTTCCACTAAAGGCTATGGCTACACCTTC. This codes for CASSSTKGYGYTF.

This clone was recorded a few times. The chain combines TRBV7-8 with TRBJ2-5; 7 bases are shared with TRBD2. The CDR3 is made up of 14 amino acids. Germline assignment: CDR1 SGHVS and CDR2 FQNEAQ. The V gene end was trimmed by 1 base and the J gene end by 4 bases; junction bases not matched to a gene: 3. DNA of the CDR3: TGTGCCAGCAGCTTAGGGGGGGGAGGAGAGACCCAGTACTTC. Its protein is CASSLGGGGETQYF.